This is a list of T cell receptor beta chains from one sample in a study of blood T cell repertoires in COVID-19. Generated by immunoSEQ multiplex PCR, the TCRdb table keeps only in-frame clones and is missing some. In the table there are approximately 150,000 clones, about 83% of which are singletons. Sequenced sample: peripheral blood. The receptors derive from a woman older than 75 with acute or convalescent COVID-19. Each CDR3 is given without its conserved first and last residue.

>TRBV29-1
SVDPGTGLEQY
>TRBV6-2/TRBV6-3
ASSYWPPGQGAEQY
>TRBV11-2
ASSPAGTGGAYGYT
>TRBV30
ASEGAPSGYT
>TRBV6-4
ASRMTGTTEAF
>TRBV2
ASVGPGQGSLQY
>TRBV6-5
ASRTGAAYEQY
>TRBV11-3
ASSPGLSNQPQH
>TRBV4-3
ASSQDRGGGQPQH
>TRBV4-2
ASSQDAGTGAGKLF
>TRBV14
ASSQANTEAF
>TRBV5-1
ASSLGPSSAGELF
>TRBV19
ASRWTGRHQPQH
>TRBV28
ASSTGGTEQF
>TRBV9
ASSGGTIYNEQF
>TRBV7-2
ASSLNFSPGEQY
>TRBV2
ASSEIGDYGYT
>TRBV6-2/TRBV6-3
ASSTGTGAEAF
>TRBV6-2/TRBV6-3
ASSSSRGGTGINQPQH
>TRBV6-5
ASSTGTGVSYEQY
>TRBV6-6
ASSYAPAGGTEAF
>TRBV28
ASRPGGTGKNTEAF
>TRBV19
ASSRPDRGGQPQH
>TRBV7-8
ASSSDGSGQPQH
>TRBV29-1
SVEVGWNEQF
>TRBV27
ASRAGTGGYGEQY
>TRBV5-4
ASSFWSGNEQF
>TRBV11-3
ASSRTGGTEAF
>TRBV6-5
ASSLLRGQSGELF
>TRBV28
ASSLNLREQF
>TRBV9
ASSVGGGAGGIYEQY
>TRBV12-5
ASGHARGTEAF